These 16 T cell receptor beta chains were sequenced from one sample in a study of shared clonotypes between healthy human individuals. Clones were sequenced by immunoSEQ multiplex PCR, and TCRdb holds only the in-frame ones, with some missing. The sample contains around 550,000 clones, roughly 96% of which appear only once. CD8 cells regarded as naive lacked CD45RO, were positively chosen for CCR7, and omitted terminally differentiated effector memory CD45RA+ cells. Sequencing used naive CD8+ T cells sorted from blood. Receptor source: a woman in her twenties or thirties in good health.

The V and J genes are TRBV5-1 and TRBJ1-2; D might be TRBD1 (5 bases). The CDR3 runs 14 residues. Trimming cost V 0 bases and J 5 bases, with 11 bases left between them. Germline loops: CDR1 SGHRS, CDR2 YFSETQ. The CDR3 nucleotides are TGCGCCAGCAGCTTGGCCGGGGACGGGTATGGCTACACCTTC. This codes for CASSLAGDGYGYTF.

This clone was seen just once. The chain links TRBV28 to TRBJ2-5; a weak D match, TRBD2 (6 bases). Trimming took 3 bases from V and 2 from J, leaving 10 bases between them. This CDR3 has 14 amino acids. Germline V lookup: CDR1 MDHEN, CDR2 SYDVKM. In nucleotides, the CDR3 is TGTGCCAGCAGTTTTGAGCGGGTGCAAGAGACCCAGTACTTC. Amino acid sequence: CASSFERVQETQYF.

The genes are TRBV6-6 and TRBJ1-5, with a possible D match to TRBD1 (6 bases). Germline V gene lookup returns CDR1 MNHNY and CDR2 SVGAGI (reference sequence). Trimming pared 4 bases from V and 6 bases from J, leaving 13 bases between. The CDR3 has 14 residues. The CDR3 DNA reads TGTGCCAGCAGTTTGGCGGACAGCGGTCAGCCCCAGCATTTT. This translates into CASSLADSGQPQHF.

The chain is built from TRBV27 and TRBJ1-1; D is unresolved. This CDR3 comprises 12 residues. With 4 bases removed from V and 5 bases from J, the gap between germline ends came to 8 bases. The germline gives CDR1 MNHEY, CDR2 SMNVEV (reference sequence). CDR3 sequence (DNA): TGTGCCAGCAGTTCGGGAGTAACTGAAGCTTTCTTT. Protein: CASSSGVTEAFF.

The chain couples TRBV1 to TRBJ2-5. The end of the DNA fits TRBJ2-7 better, so the J call may be wrong. TRBV1 is noted as a pseudogene. The CDR3 extends over 15 amino acids. CDR3 in DNA: TGCACCAGCAGCAAGAGCCTGGGTTTCGCTTACGAGCAGTACTTC. Residues: CTSSKSLGFAYEQYF.

The chain is built from TRBV13 and TRBJ2-5; 7 bases align to TRBD1. The end of the DNA fits TRBJ2-7 better, so the J call may be wrong. The CDR3 length is 16 residues. From germline, CDR1 is PRHDT and CDR2 FYEKMQ (reference sequence). CDR3 nucleotides: TGTGCCAGCAGCCACAACAGGGGAGCCACTATCTACGAGCAGTACTTC. Its translation: CASSHNRGATIYEQYF.

The chain employs TRBV28 and TRBJ2-5; D not certain. The CDR3 consists of 16 residues. V lost 5 bases and J 0 bases, leaving 16 bases between the germline ends. Germline CDR1 reads MDHEN; CDR2 reads SYDVKM. In nucleotides, the CDR3 is TGTGCCAGCAGTGGCGCTTGGGCTCAAGACCAAGAGACCCAGTACTTC. Its protein product is CASSGAWAQDQETQYF.

The chain has TRBV19 and TRBJ1-1; tentative D call: TRBD1 (6 bases). Trimming cost V 3 bases and J 2 bases, with 19 bases left between them. The length of the CDR3 is 17 residues. Looked up from germline, CDR1 is LNHDA and CDR2 is SQIVND (reference sequence). The CDR3 reads CASSIDSWGALNTEAFF. The CDR3 DNA sequence: TGTGCCAGTAGTATCGACTCGTGGGGGGCGCTTAACACTGAAGCTTTCTTT. The variable domain in full, completed from reference TRBV19 and TRBJ1-1, reads DGGITQSPKYLFRKEGQNVTLSCEQNLNHDAMYWYRQDPGQGLRLIYYSQIVNDFQKGDIAEGYSVSREKKESFPLTVTSAQKNPTAFYLCASSIDSWGALNTEAFFGQGTRLTVV.

This chain connects TRBV9 to TRBJ2-7, with 7 nucleotides matching TRBD2. The CDR3 loop spans 15 amino acids. V gave up 2 bases and J gave up 3 bases; unmatched junction bases: 8. Looked up from germline, CDR1 is SGDLS and CDR2 is YYNGEE. CDR3 residues: CASSVGSGVNYEQYF. CDR3 bases: TGTGCCAGCAGCGTGGGAAGCGGGGTAAACTACGAGCAGTACTTC.

The chain has TRBV28 and TRBJ1-5; D may be TRBD1 (6 bases). This CDR3 is built from 14 residues. V shed 5 bases and J shed 5 bases, with 13 bases lying between them. Germline CDR1 and CDR2: MDHEN and SYDVKM. The CDR3 DNA reads TGTGCCAGCAGTCCCCTTCGGGGGCATCAGCCCCAGCATTTT. Its translation is CASSPLRGHQPQHF.

The chain combines TRBV5-4 with TRBJ1-4, with a tentative D call TRBD1 (5 bases). With 4 bases removed from V and 5 bases from J, the gap between germline ends came to 6 bases. Germline CDR1 and CDR2: SGHNT and YYREEE (reference sequence). This CDR3 is built from 12 residues. The CDR3 here is CASSGDNEKLFF. The CDR3 region has the DNA TGTGCCAGCAGCGGGGACAATGAAAAACTGTTTTTT.

The rearrangement joins TRBV28 to TRBJ2-1, with 10 bases that match TRBD2. Germline V gives CDR1 MDHEN, CDR2 SYDVKM. This CDR3 is 15 amino acids long. The V segment lost 4 bases and the J segment 2 bases; nucleotides outside the gene matches: 2. The CDR3 DNA reads as TGTGCCAGCAGTTCACTAGCGGGACCCTACAATGAGCAGTTCTTC. It is translated as CASSSLAGPYNEQFF.

The chain combines TRBV30 with TRBJ2-5; D is unclear. This CDR3 has 13 residues. V lost 2 bases, J lost 5 bases, and 12 bases lay in between. Germline CDR1 and CDR2: GTSNPN and SVGIG (reference sequence). The DNA of the CDR3 is TGTGCCTGGAGTTACGAGGTGTGGGAGACCCAGTACTTC. Translating it yields CAWSYEVWETQYF.

The rearrangement links TRBV7-9 to TRBJ2-1, with 11 bases aligning to TRBD2. Germline CDR1 reads SEHNR; CDR2 reads FQNEAQ (reference sequence). The CDR3 is 15 amino acids. V lost 6 bases, J lost 8 bases, and 9 bases stayed unmatched. The CDR3 protein is CASRRIAGGPDEQFF. CDR3 nucleotides: TGTGCCAGCAGACGTATAGCGGGAGGGCCCGATGAGCAGTTCTTC.

V is TRBV27 and J is TRBJ1-2; TRBD1 matches 10 bases. Per germline, CDR1 MNHEY and CDR2 SMNVEV (reference sequence). The CDR3 covers 14 residues. V lost 6 bases, J lost 8 bases, and 9 bases stayed unmatched. Here the CDR3 DNA reads TGTGCCAGCAGCTACGGACAGGGGGTTCCGGGCTACACCTTC. Translating gives CASSYGQGVPGYTF.

This clone was detected once. This chain joins TRBV19 and TRBJ2-1, with 9 bases matching TRBD2. This CDR3 contains 16 residues. In germline, CDR1 is LNHDA, CDR2 SQIVND (reference sequence). Trimming cost V 2 bases and J 2 bases; bases outside gene matches: 4. This CDR3 reads CASSISLAGPYNEQFF. CDR3 in DNA: TGTGCCAGTAGTATATCCCTAGCGGGACCCTACAATGAGCAGTTCTTC.